This TCR beta chain was captured in a study of blood T cell repertoires in COVID-19 (dated by TCRdb to 2020 to 2022). Concerning the study at large: Collaborator samples came from the United States, Italy and Spain and covered acute and convalescent phases of COVID-19. The material from the prospective study consisted of cDNA or gDNA derived from T cells, B-cell-depleted T cells, or PBMCs. Subjects who had been exposed to COVID-19, were actively infected with it, or had recovered from it provided the deeply sampled blood TCRbeta repertoires that made up the dataset. The repertoires were released in a freely available public database meant as a resource for research on the immune response to SARS-CoV-2. The samples were drawn from two sources: the first 160 participants of the ongoing ImmuneRACE study, and 1,200 or so subjects contributed by 6 global collaborators. Nearly every sample came with metadata listing a de-identified subject ID, COVID-19 status, age in years and sex. Where available, HLA class I and class II types were obtained from metadata supplied by the sample provider rather than from assay-based typing.

Concerning this clone itself: Its antigen is still unknown. No much larger clone exists at a distance of one base, and base qualities are not known.

In Seattle, one collaborating source enrolled patients while the infection was active and tracked those patients longitudinally over the course of disease. The collaborating institutions used their own protocols to collect whole blood in K2EDTA tubes. For TCRbeta analysis, collaborators shipped samples as frozen whole blood, isolated PBMCs, or DNA extracted from either of those sample types. The immunoSEQ Assay, a bias-controlled multiplex PCR, was used to amplify TCRbeta CDR3 regions from genomic DNA. The authors' pipeline ran thus. The number of nucleated cells in each sample was estimated from the amplification of reference gene primers within the assay. To quantify the absolute abundance of each unique TCRbeta CDR3 rearrangement, sequence reads were collapsed and filtered. For each sample, productive Simpson clonality was calculated as the square root of Simpson's diversity index across productive rearrangements. Entries here come from immuneACCESS through TCRdb and include only in-frame sequences with V and J called. Some clones fail to appear in such tables; in the studies checked, an unresolved V gene covers under half of the shortfall, and the cause of the remainder is unknown. That table is the source of V, J and clone size, and D and trimming were worked out from the DNA. This sample gives roughly 440,000 clones in total; around 89% of them show up just once. The ten most abundant clones make up around 12% of the sample.

General findings and caveats noted by the study authors: The amount of clinical and demographic metadata varied by source and participant and was provided uncurated.

Sequencing was done on a sample of peripheral blood. This receptor was obtained from a woman in her 50s with COVID-19, enrolled during active disease.

The nucleotide sequence reads TGTGCCAGCAGTGCGGGAGACTCCTACAATGAGCAGTTCTTC. Its amino acids are CASSAGDSYNEQFF. The rearranged segments are TRBV27 and TRBJ2-1; TRBD2 aligns with 7 central bases. Its CDR3 holds 14 amino acids, cysteine through phenylalanine. Of all the DNA, just the CDR3 is kept, 42 bases in frame from base 1. CDR1 MNHEY and CDR2 SMNVEV are derived from the germline V gene (reference sequence). V is trimmed back by 5 bases and J by 0 bases, and the junction contains 1 base that no gene match accounts for.